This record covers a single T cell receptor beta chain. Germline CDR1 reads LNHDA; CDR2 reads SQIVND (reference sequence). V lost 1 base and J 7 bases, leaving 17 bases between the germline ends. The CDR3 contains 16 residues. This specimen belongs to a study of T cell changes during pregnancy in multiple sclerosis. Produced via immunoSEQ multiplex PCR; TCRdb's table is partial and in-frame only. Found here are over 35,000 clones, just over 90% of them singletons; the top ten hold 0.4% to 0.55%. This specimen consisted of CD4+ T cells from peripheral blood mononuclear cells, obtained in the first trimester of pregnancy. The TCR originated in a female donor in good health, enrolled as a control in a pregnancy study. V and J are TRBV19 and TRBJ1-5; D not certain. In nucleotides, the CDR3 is TGTGCCAGTAGTATAGGTGGGCGAGGGATAGGGCAGCCCCAGCATTTT. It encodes CASSIGGRGIGQPQHF.